These T cell receptor beta chains were read from a single sample in a study of immune heterogeneity within non-small cell lung tumors. Each CDR3 protein gets one entry after TCRdb re-called the multiplex PCR reads with MiXCR. Among 7,200 or so distinct CDR3 sequences listed, 20% to 25% were seen once. The sample taken for sequencing was lung tumor tissue. The receptors originated from a man in his 60s with non-small cell lung cancer. CDR3s include the opening cysteine and the closing phenylalanine or tryptophan. A D gene is named only where the DNA matches it firmly. Expanded clones get a size class; other rows say once, few or many, or leave the size out.

TRBV10-3	NA	13	medium-sized	TRBJ2-1	TGTGCCATCAGTGAGACCACTAGCAATGAGCAGTTCTTC	CAISETTSNEQFF
TRBV10-3	TRBD2	13	many	TRBJ2-1	TGTGCCATCAGGTTGACTAGCGTTGATGAGCAGTTCTTC	CAIRLTSVDEQFF
TRBV28	NA	12	once	TRBJ2-7	TGTGCAAGCAGTTCCAGACACTACGAGGAGTACTTC	CASSSRHYEEYF
TRBV4-1	NA	14	many	TRBJ2-7	TGCGCCAGCAGCCAAGACAGGGGTCCCCTCGAGCAGTACTTC	CASSQDRGPLEQYF
TRBV6-1	TRBD1	15	many	TRBJ2-2	TGTGCCAGCAGAAATATGGCAGGGGGTACCGGGGAGCTGTTTTTT	CASRNMAGGTGELFF
TRBV7-8	TRBD2	14	NA	TRBJ2-1	TGTGCCAGCAGCTTATCGGGAGGCTTCAATGAGCAGTTCTTC	CASSLSGGFNEQFF
TRBV11-2	NA	16	NA	TRBJ2-2	TGTGCCAGCAGCCAAGTGGGCAGGGCGAACACCGGGGGGCTGTTTTTT	CASSQVGRANTGGLFF
TRBV12-3/TRBV12-4	TRBD1	16	medium-sized	TRBJ1-6	TGTGCCAGCAGCCCCGACAGGGGCTCTTGGAATTCACCCCTCCACTTT	CASSPDRGSWNSPLHF
TRBV5-1	TRBD2	15	NA	TRBJ2-3	TGCGCCAGCAGCTTGGAACTAGCGGGAGCAGATACGCAGTATTTT	CASSLELAGADTQYF
TRBV30	TRBD2	15	many	TRBJ2-1	TGTGCCTGGACAGGACTAGCGCAAACCTACAATGAGCAGTTCTTC	CAWTGLAQTYNEQFF
TRBV19	NA	13	medium-sized	TRBJ2-1	TGTGCCAGTAGAGGATTCGACGGTTATGAGCAGTTCTTC	CASRGFDGYEQFF
TRBV12-3/TRBV12-4	NA	15	medium-sized	TRBJ2-1	TGTGCCAGCAGTGACCACACCCTTTCCTACAATGAGCAGTTCTTC	CASSDHTLSYNEQFF
TRBV20-1	NA	12	many	TRBJ2-2	TGCAGTGCCCTCACTAGAGGCGGGGAGCTGTTTTTT	CSALTRGGELFF
TRBV3-1	TRBD2	15	many	TRBJ2-5	TGTGCCAGCAGCCTTCGCGCTAGCGGACAAGAGACCCAGTACTTC	CASSLRASGQETQYF
TRBV10-2	NA	13	many	TRBJ1-5	TGCGCCAGCACGGGACGGCTCAATCAGCCCCAGCATTTT	CASTGRLNQPQHF
TRBV6-1	NA	16	many	TRBJ1-6	TGTGCCAGCACCAATCTCCGCCAGGGAGGGAATTCACCCCTCCACTTT	CASTNLRQGGNSPLHF
TRBV5-1	NA	15	many	TRBJ1-6	TGCGCCAGCAGCTTGGGAGAACAGGGTTCTTCACCCCTCCACTTT	CASSLGEQGSSPLHF
TRBV30	NA	11	many	TRBJ2-7	TGTGCCTGGAGTGGCCAGTGGGGGCAGTACTTC	CAWSGQWGQYF
TRBV28	NA	15	many	TRBJ1-1	TGTGCCAGCAGCCCCAGGTCCCCCATGAACACTGAAGCTTTCTTT	CASSPRSPMNTEAFF
TRBV24-1	NA	13	medium-sized	TRBJ1-1	TGTGCCACCAGTGGGGTACAGGGCGGTGAAGCTTTCTTT	CATSGVQGGEAFF
TRBV19	NA	16	medium-sized	TRBJ2-5	TGTGCCAGTAGTATAGAGGTTGGGGGCGACCAAGAGACCCAGTACTTC	CASSIEVGGDQETQYF
TRBV20-1	NA	15	NA	TRBJ2-3	TGCAGTGCAAAGACCGAGACTAGTTTCGCAGATACGCAGTATTTT	CSAKTETSFADTQYF
TRBV5-8	NA	15	medium-sized	TRBJ1-2	TGTGCCAGCAGCTGGGGGGCCTCCGGGGGCTATGGCTACACCTTC	CASSWGASGGYGYTF
TRBV28	NA	14	many	TRBJ1-2	TGTGCCAGCAGCTTCATGGGAGGCCCCTATGGCTACACCTTC	CASSFMGGPYGYTF
TRBV5-1	NA	17	many	TRBJ1-5	TGCGCCAGCAGCTTACAACCGGGACAACAAAACTATCAGCCCCAGCATTTT	CASSLQPGQQNYQPQHF
TRBV3-1	TRBD1	16	medium-sized	TRBJ2-5	TGTGCCAGCAGCCAAGCCCAGACAGGGCCGCAAGAGACCCAGTACTTC	CASSQAQTGPQETQYF
TRBV20-1	NA	15	medium-sized	TRBJ1-6	TGCAGTGCTAGAGGGACAGTCCCCTCCCGCTCACCCCTCCACTTT	CSARGTVPSRSPLHF
TRBV15	NA	14	many	TRBJ2-1	TGTGCCACCAGCAGAGGTCTAGTAGGCAATGAGCAGTTCTTC	CATSRGLVGNEQFF
TRBV6-1	TRBD1	16	many	TRBJ1-4	TGTGCCAGCAGTTCCAAAATGGGACAGGGGGATGAAAAACTGTTTTTT	CASSSKMGQGDEKLFF